This passage covers 21 T cell receptor beta chains from one sample sequenced in a study of shared clonotypes between healthy human individuals. CD8 cells regarded as naive lacked CD45RO, were positively chosen for CCR7, and omitted terminally differentiated effector memory CD45RA+ cells. TCRdb's copy holds only in-frame clones and misses some; the assay was immunoSEQ multiplex PCR. Of millions of clones listed, less than 95% are singletons. Sequencing was performed on naive CD8+ T cells sorted from blood. The receptors shown here come from a man younger than 35 in good health.

V gene TRBV30 combines with J gene TRBJ1-2; D is perhaps TRBD1 (6 bases). V shed 4 bases and J shed 8 bases, with 14 bases lying between them. This CDR3 has 12 residues. The germline V gene has CDR1 GTSNPN and CDR2 SVGIG (reference sequence). CDR3 nucleotides: TGTGCCTGGACCTGGGGGCGCGAAGGCTACACCTTC. This encodes CAWTWGREGYTF. Full variable domain (outside the CDR3, taken from reference TRBV30 and TRBJ1-2): SQTIHQWPATLVQPVGSPLSLECTVEGTSNPNLYWYRQAAGRGLQLLFYSVGIGQISSEVPQNLSASRPQDRQFILSSKKLLLSDSGFYLCAWTWGREGYTFGSGTRLTVV.

The chain has TRBV5-4 and TRBJ1-4, with 7 bases lining up with TRBD1. Unmatched junction bases numbered 13, after V lost 3 bases and J lost 8 bases. The germline V gene encodes CDR1 SGHNT and CDR2 YYREEE (reference sequence). This CDR3 contains 16 residues. The CDR3 is CASSSPWGTEGEKLFF. The CDR3 coding sequence is TGTGCCAGCAGCTCCCCATGGGGGACAGAGGGAGAAAAACTGTTTTTT. The variable domain in full, completed from reference TRBV5-4 and TRBJ1-4, reads ETGVTQSPTHLIKTRGQQVTLRCSSQSGHNTVSWYQQALGQGPQFIFQYYREEENGRGNFPPRFSGLQFPNYSSELNVNALELDDSALYLCASSSPWGTEGEKLFFGSGTQLSVL.

The chain links TRBV7-6 to TRBJ2-3; possible D gene TRBD2, 6 bases. V lost 1 base and J 3 bases, leaving 17 bases between the germline ends. CDR1 SGHVS and CDR2 FNYEAQ come from the germline V gene. CDR3 length equals 17 residues. CDR3 protein: CASSLVPSESWTDTQYF. CDR3 nucleotide sequence: TGTGCCAGCAGCTTAGTTCCTAGCGAGAGTTGGACAGATACGCAGTATTTT.

The CDR3 here is CASSYGGESSYEQYF. The CDR3 nucleotides are TGTGCCAGCAGTTACGGGGGGGAGAGCTCCTACGAGCAGTACTTC. V usage is TRBV6-6 and J usage is TRBJ2-7; 7 bases align to TRBD2. From germline, CDR1 is MNHNY and CDR2 SVGAGI (reference sequence). There are 15 residues in the CDR3. V shed 2 bases, J shed 0 bases, and the junction held 4 bases outside the gene matches.

The count of this clone is one. The CDR3 DNA is TGTGCCAGCAGCGTAGCGGCAGGGTCCTATAATTCACCCCTCCACTTT. Residues: CASSVAAGSYNSPLHF. This sequence joins TRBV9 and TRBJ1-6; the D gene is possibly TRBD1 (5 bases). In germline, CDR1 is SGDLS, CDR2 YYNGEE. The V end was cut by 0 bases, the J end by 1 base, with 8 bases between. The CDR3 totals 16 residues.

CDR3 nucleotide sequence: TGTGCCAGCAGCCTCACCCTAGCGGGAGGGCCTTACGAGCAGTACTTC. Translating it yields CASSLTLAGGPYEQYF. V gene TRBV27 combines with J gene TRBJ2-7; TRBD2 aligns across 12 bases. The germline gives CDR1 MNHEY, CDR2 SMNVEV (reference sequence). CDR3 size: 16 residues. The V gene end was trimmed by 6 bases and the J gene end by 4 bases; junction bases not matched to a gene: 10.

V gene TRBV5-1 combines with J gene TRBJ2-1; D is uncertain. Germline V gene data show CDR1 as SGHRS and CDR2 as YFSETQ. The V end lost 7 bases, the J end lost 1 base, and 18 bases lay between the germline ends. CDR3 length: 16 amino acids. This CDR3 reads CASSSRARSSYNEQFF. In DNA form, the CDR3 reads TGCGCCAGCTCCTCTCGGGCCCGAAGTTCCTACAATGAGCAGTTCTTC.

The rearrangement uses TRBV6-5 and TRBJ2-7; 9 nucleotides line up with TRBD1. V shed 8 bases, J shed 5 bases, and the junction held 7 bases outside the gene matches. CDR3 size: 13 residues. In germline, CDR1 is MNHEY, CDR2 SVGAGI. The CDR3 loop is CASGGTGTHEQYF. The CDR3 coding sequence is TGTGCCAGCGGGGGGACAGGGACCCACGAGCAGTACTTC.

The rearrangement uses TRBV9 and TRBJ2-2; 8 nucleotides align to TRBD1. CDR1 and CDR2 (germline): SGDLS, YYNGEE. The CDR3 length is 16 residues. The J segment lost 3 bases and the V segment lost 3 bases, leaving 7 bases of the junction unmatched. This CDR3 is CASSELDRVYTGELFF. DNA for the CDR3: TGTGCCAGCAGCGAACTGGACAGGGTGTACACCGGGGAGCTGTTTTTT.

The rearrangement links TRBV6-5 to TRBJ2-1; 8 bases fit TRBD2. Trimming took 2 bases from V and 4 from J; bases not matched to a gene: 1. CDR3 length: 14 residues. Germline values: CDR1 MNHEY, CDR2 SVGAGI. CDR3 loop: CASSYGGRYNEQFF. CDR3 bases: TGTGCCAGCAGTTACGGCGGGAGGTACAATGAGCAGTTCTTC.

The CDR3 bases are TGCGCCAGCAGCCTCTTCCCAGGGGCTAGCGGGGGCCTCAATGAGCAGTTCTTC. It translates to CASSLFPGASGGLNEQFF. The V gene is TRBV4-1, the J gene TRBJ2-1, with 10 bases that match TRBD2. The germline V gene encodes CDR1 MGHRA and CDR2 YSYEKL. J gave up 6 bases and V 4 bases, and 15 bases lay outside the gene matches. CDR3 size: 18 residues.

This chain joins TRBV2 and TRBJ1-1; TRBD1 aligns across 8 bases. Germline CDR1 reads SNHLY; CDR2 reads FYNNEI. CDR3 length: 16 residues. Trimming cost V 0 bases and J 4 bases; bases outside gene matches: 7. CDR3 amino acids: CASSEALQGASTEAFF. The CDR3 DNA reads TGTGCCAGCAGTGAAGCGCTTCAGGGGGCCAGCACTGAAGCTTTCTTT.

This chain connects TRBV15 to TRBJ2-7; D ambiguous. Germline V gives CDR1 LNHNV, CDR2 YYDKDF (reference sequence). The ends were cut back, 4 bases at V and 4 bases at J, with 11 bases in the middle. The CDR3 contains 13 residues. CDR3 protein: CATSTALVYEQYF. DNA of the CDR3: TGTGCCACCAGCACAGCCCTTGTTTACGAGCAGTACTTC. The entire variable domain, with the rest obtained from reference TRBV15 and TRBJ2-7, is as follows: DAMVIQNPRYQVTQFGKPVTLSCSQTLNHNVMYWYQQKSSQAPKLLFHYYDKDFNNEADTPDNFQSRRPNTSFCFLDIRSPGLGDTAMYLCATSTALVYEQYFGPGTRLTVT.

This clone was counted once. The V gene is TRBV13, the J gene TRBJ1-2, with TRBD1 matching over 12 bases. This CDR3 comprises 15 residues. Germline CDR1 PRHDT, CDR2 FYEKMQ (reference sequence). V lost 3 bases to trimming and J lost 8 bases; unmatched junction nucleotides: 7. The CDR3 DNA follows: TGTGCCAGCAGCTTTGCCGGGACAGGGGGCACCGGCTACACCTTC. It is translated as CASSFAGTGGTGYTF.

This chain uses TRBV5-4 with TRBJ1-2; 9 nucleotides line up with TRBD1. V dropped 4 bases and J dropped 2; count of bases not matched to a gene: 6. Germline V gives CDR1 SGHNT, CDR2 YYREEE (reference sequence). The CDR3 spans 15 residues. The CDR3 region is CASSRPGTGNYGYTF. DNA for the CDR3: TGTGCCAGCAGCAGACCCGGGACAGGGAACTATGGCTACACCTTC.

This clone has a single count. This chain connects TRBV6-5 to TRBJ2-5, with D possibly being TRBD1 or TRBD2 (6 bases each). CDR1 and CDR2 (germline): MNHEY, SVGAGI. The CDR3 extends over 14 amino acids. Between the trimmed V and J ends, which lost 4 bases and 4 bases, there was a span of 13 bases. CDR3 loop: CASSLWGAAETQYF. CDR3 bases: TGTGCCAGCAGTTTGTGGGGGGCGGCAGAGACCCAGTACTTC.

This clone has more than one count but fewer than ten. The chain recombines TRBV5-4 with TRBJ2-1; TRBD1 matches at 10 bases. CDR3 size: 17 residues. Germline V gene data show CDR1 as SGHNT and CDR2 as YYREEE (reference sequence). With 4 bases clipped from V and 10 bases from J, the junction kept 17 bases outside the gene matches. CDR3 region: CASSAGLRTGGPGEQFF. The CDR3 nucleotides read TGTGCCAGCAGCGCTGGATTGAGGACAGGGGGGCCGGGGGAGCAGTTCTTC.

The genes are TRBV5-8 and TRBJ2-7; the match to TRBD1 covers 10 bases. Losses at the gene ends were 6 bases for V and 2 bases for J; bases not matched to a gene: 11. CDR1 is SGHTS and CDR2 is YDEGEE in the germline V gene. The CDR3 length is 16 residues. CDR3 nucleotides: TGTGCCAGCACCTCCGGCGAGGGACAGGGGACCTACGAGCAGTACTTC. This codes for CASTSGEGQGTYEQYF.

This clone came up a few times. The chain combines TRBV5-4 with TRBJ1-6, with a weak D call TRBD1 (5 bases). The CDR3 spans 14 residues. The V gene's germline CDR1 is SGHNT and CDR2 YYREEE (reference sequence). Trimming cost V 2 bases and J 7 bases, with 10 bases left between them. CDR3 coding DNA: TGTGCCAGCAGCTTTGTGGGGGGGAATTCACCCCTCCACTTT. As protein: CASSFVGGNSPLHF.

The CDR3 here is CASRKTDRGNQPQHF. The CDR3 DNA sequence: TGTGCCAGCAGAAAAACCGACAGGGGGAATCAGCCCCAGCATTTT. This chain joins TRBV6-1 and TRBJ1-5, with 9 bases that match TRBD1. V lost 6 bases to trimming and J lost 4 bases; unmatched junction nucleotides: 7. Germline V gene lookup returns CDR1 MNHNS and CDR2 SASEGT. The CDR3 is made up of 15 amino acids.

J is TRBJ2-2 and V is TRBV9; a possible D gene is TRBD2 (5 bases). Trimming left V 2 bases short and J 2 bases short, with 10 bases between. Germline assignment: CDR1 SGDLS and CDR2 YYNGEE. The CDR3 totals 15 residues. CDR3 DNA sequence: TGTGCCAGCAGCGTGACGGGATCTAACACCGGGGAGCTGTTTTTT. It translates to CASSVTGSNTGELFF. Full variable domain (outside the CDR3, taken from reference TRBV9 and TRBJ2-2): DSGVTQTPKHLITATGQRVTLRCSPRSGDLSVYWYQQSLDQGLQFLIQYYNGEERAKGNILERFSAQQFPDLHSELNLSSLELGDSALYFCASSVTGSNTGELFFGEGSRLTVL.